The rows below give T cell receptor beta chains drawn from one sample of a study of identical twins. MiXCR was run by TCRdb on the 5' RACE reads, yielding one entry per CDR3 protein. The profile covers roughly 240,000 distinct CDR3 sequences, with 6.5% to 9% appearing a single time and under 6% taken by the ten largest. The same sample was also studied in work on yellow fever vaccine responses in identical twins.

The sequenced sample consisted of CD8+ T cells sorted from blood. The receptors come from a woman aged 18 to 35 in good health. Each CDR3 is given with its conserved first and last residue. Each record gives: clone size, V gene, D gene, J gene, CDR3 DNA, CDR3 protein. A D gene is named only where the DNA matches it firmly. Clone size is given for some rows only: seen once, a few or many times, or a class if the clone is expanded.

clone_size: many
v_call: TRBV11-2
d_call: .
j_call: TRBJ2-4
cdr3_nt: TGTGCCAGCAGCATCCGTAGCTCACCGGGAAACATTCAGTACTTC
cdr3_aa: CASSIRSSPGNIQYF

clone_size: few
v_call: TRBV5-1
d_call: .
j_call: TRBJ2-2
cdr3_nt: TGCGCCAGCAGCTTGGTTTCAGCCGGGGAGCTGTTTTTT
cdr3_aa: CASSLVSAGELFF

clone_size: few
v_call: TRBV24-1
d_call: .
j_call: TRBJ1-5
cdr3_nt: TGTGCCACCAGTGATCCTTGGGGGAACAGGGTCGGCAATCAGCCCCAGCATTTT
cdr3_aa: CATSDPWGNRVGNQPQHF

clone_size: .
v_call: TRBV16
d_call: .
j_call: TRBJ2-7
cdr3_nt: TGTGCCAGCAGCCAGGGGGTCCAGCCCTTCGAGCAGTACTTC
cdr3_aa: CASSQGVQPFEQYF

clone_size: many
v_call: TRBV5-6
d_call: .
j_call: TRBJ1-2
cdr3_nt: TGTGCCAGCAGCTCCTCCGACAGTCCCTCTAACTATGGCTACACCTTC
cdr3_aa: CASSSSDSPSNYGYTF

clone_size: .
v_call: TRBV6-5
d_call: .
j_call: TRBJ2-7
cdr3_nt: TGTGCCAGCAGTTACGGAGGGCAGTTCTACGAGCAGTACTTC
cdr3_aa: CASSYGGQFYEQYF

clone_size: .
v_call: TRBV28
d_call: TRBD1
j_call: TRBJ2-2
cdr3_nt: TGTGCCAGCAGTTTTTCGGGACAGAGAACCACCGGGGAGCTGTTTTTT
cdr3_aa: CASSFSGQRTTGELFF

clone_size: few
v_call: TRBV4-1
d_call: .
j_call: TRBJ2-1
cdr3_nt: TGCGCCAGCAGCCAAGTTTTAGGGGTCGAGCAGTTCTTC
cdr3_aa: CASSQVLGVEQFF

clone_size: many
v_call: TRBV2
d_call: .
j_call: TRBJ2-6
cdr3_nt: TGTGCCAGCAGTGAATACAGAAGCTCTGGGGCCAACGTCCTGACTTTC
cdr3_aa: CASSEYRSSGANVLTF

clone_size: .
v_call: TRBV4-1
d_call: TRBD1
j_call: TRBJ1-6
cdr3_nt: TGCGCCAGCAGCCAAGATGGGACAGGGGTTTCACCCCTCCACTTT
cdr3_aa: CASSQDGTGVSPLHF

clone_size: few
v_call: TRBV7-8
d_call: .
j_call: TRBJ2-1
cdr3_nt: TGTGCCAGTACCGAACAGAGGAATGAGCAGTTCTTC
cdr3_aa: CASTEQRNEQFF

clone_size: few
v_call: TRBV5-8
d_call: TRBD2
j_call: TRBJ2-1
cdr3_nt: TGTGCCAGCAGCCAGGGGACTAGCGGGAGGAAGCTGGATGAGCAGTTCTTC
cdr3_aa: CASSQGTSGRKLDEQFF

clone_size: few
v_call: TRBV20-1
d_call: TRBD1
j_call: TRBJ1-6
cdr3_nt: TGCAGTGCCAGGGGACAGGGTATCAGGAGGAACGGTTCACCCCTCCACTTT
cdr3_aa: CSARGQGIRRNGSPLHF

clone_size: many
v_call: TRBV20-1
d_call: .
j_call: TRBJ1-4
cdr3_nt: TGCAGTGCTAGAAGTGCAACTAATGAAAAACTGTTTTTT
cdr3_aa: CSARSATNEKLFF

clone_size: many
v_call: TRBV28
d_call: .
j_call: TRBJ2-1
cdr3_nt: TGTGCCAGCAGTTTAGACAGCTACAATGAGCAGTTCTTC
cdr3_aa: CASSLDSYNEQFF

clone_size: many
v_call: TRBV6-4
d_call: .
j_call: TRBJ2-1
cdr3_nt: TGTGCCAGCAGTGCCCGGGCGGGCTCCTACAATGAGCAGTTCTTC
cdr3_aa: CASSARAGSYNEQFF

clone_size: .
v_call: TRBV6-1
d_call: TRBD1
j_call: TRBJ2-3
cdr3_nt: TGTGCCAGCAGTGTAAAAAGGGACAGATGGACAGATACGCAGTATTTT
cdr3_aa: CASSVKRDRWTDTQYF

clone_size: few
v_call: TRBV20-1
d_call: TRBD1
j_call: TRBJ1-2
cdr3_nt: TGCAGTGCTAGAGAGTGGGACAGGGTTCGGAATTTGTATGGCTACACCTTC
cdr3_aa: CSAREWDRVRNLYGYTF

clone_size: many
v_call: TRBV14
d_call: .
j_call: TRBJ2-1
cdr3_nt: TGTGCCAGCAGCCAGTATTCAGTTGAGCAGTTCTTC
cdr3_aa: CASSQYSVEQFF

clone_size: .
v_call: TRBV6-1
d_call: TRBD1
j_call: TRBJ2-1
cdr3_nt: TGTGCCAGCAGTGCACGAGACTTAGGGGGCGCCTACAATGAGCAGTTCTTC
cdr3_aa: CASSARDLGGAYNEQFF

clone_size: .
v_call: TRBV6-1
d_call: TRBD1
j_call: TRBJ1-5
cdr3_nt: TGTGCCAGCAGTCGTAAAAAGACAGGGGCCCCCAATCAGCCCCAGCATTTT
cdr3_aa: CASSRKKTGAPNQPQHF

clone_size: many
v_call: TRBV7-6
d_call: .
j_call: TRBJ2-3
cdr3_nt: TGTGCCAGCAGCTTACGGGAACGCACAGATACGCAGTATTTT
cdr3_aa: CASSLRERTDTQYF

clone_size: .
v_call: TRBV6-1
d_call: .
j_call: TRBJ1-6
cdr3_nt: TGTGCCAGCAGTGATCTTAATTCACCCCTCCACTTT
cdr3_aa: CASSDLNSPLHF